Following are 30 T cell receptor beta chains from one sample sequenced in a study of blood T cell repertoires in COVID-19. Assay: immunoSEQ multiplex PCR; the TCRdb copy retains only in-frame clones and omits some. Found here are about 290,000 clones, 75% to 90% of them singletons; the top ten hold approximately 4.6%. The sequenced sample consisted of peripheral blood. The source is a man between 35 and 55 years old with acute or convalescent COVID-19.

The chain carries TRBV19 and TRBJ1-2; D call uncertain. V lost 1 base and J lost 4, with 16 bases in between. The CDR3 has 16 residues. The germline gives CDR1 LNHDA, CDR2 SQIVND (reference sequence). The CDR3 spells CASSIGITKKSYGYTF. DNA for the CDR3: TGTGCCAGTAGTATAGGAATCACCAAGAAGAGCTATGGCTACACCTTC.

This clone has only a few counts. V gene TRBV5-1 combines with J gene TRBJ2-1, with D maybe TRBD1 (6 bases). Germline values: CDR1 SGHRS, CDR2 YFSETQ. Trimming pared 0 bases from V and 6 bases from J, leaving 10 bases between. This CDR3 comprises 14 residues. DNA of the CDR3: TGCGCCAGCAGCTTGGCCAGCAGGGGCAATGAGCAGTTCTTC. Its protein product is CASSLASRGNEQFF. The variable domain in full, with the rest retrieved from reference TRBV5-1 and TRBJ2-1, is KAGVTQTPRYLIKTRGQQVTLSCSPISGHRSVSWYQQTPGQGLQFLFEYFSETQRNKGNFPGRFSGRQFSNSRSEMNVSTLELGDSALYLCASSLASRGNEQFFGPGTRLTVL.

The chain couples TRBV2 to TRBJ1-2, with a possible D match to TRBD1 (5 bases). The V gene lost 5 bases and the J gene lost 3 bases, with 7 bases spanning the gap. Germline CDR1 and CDR2: SNHLY and FYNNEI. The CDR3 contains 12 residues. The CDR3 bases are TGTGCCAGCAGTCAACAGGACTATGGCTACACCTTC. Translating gives CASSQQDYGYTF.

This clone appeared once. CDR3 amino acids: CASTGNLPNTGELFF. The CDR3 bases are TGTGCCAGCACGGGAAACCTACCCAACACCGGGGAGCTGTTTTTT. The genes are TRBV6-5 and TRBJ2-2; a possible D gene is TRBD2 (5 bases). CDR3 length equals 15 residues. The ends were cut back, 7 bases at V and 2 bases at J, with 14 bases in the middle. CDR1 and CDR2 (germline): MNHEY, SVGAGI.

About this clone: The sample carries other DNA sequences with the same CDR3. The chain carries TRBV20-1 and TRBJ1-1; D uncertain. Trimming stripped 6 bases from V and 5 bases from J, with 10 bases between. The germline V gene encodes CDR1 DFQATT and CDR2 SNEGSKA (reference sequence). The CDR3 runs 11 residues. CDR3 sequence reads: CSAPEGTEAFF. In DNA form, the CDR3 reads TGCAGTGCCCCCGAGGGAACTGAAGCTTTCTTT.

This chain uses TRBV7-8 with TRBJ2-7, with 7 positions matching TRBD2. The CDR3 consists of 14 residues. J was trimmed by 0 bases and V by 7 bases; bases with no gene match: 6. CDR1 is SGHVS and CDR2 is FQNEAQ in the germline V gene. CDR3 in amino acids: CASTKGRASYEQYF. CDR3 in DNA: TGTGCCAGCACCAAGGGGAGGGCCTCCTACGAGCAGTACTTC.

This clone was counted only a few times. V gene TRBV5-6 combines with J gene TRBJ1-1; 7 bases are a match to TRBD1. The CDR3 is 12 amino acids. The germline V gene has CDR1 SGHDT and CDR2 YYEEEE. Trimming took 3 bases from V and 11 from J; bases not matched to a gene: 7. CDR3 in amino acids: CASSSGTAWAFF. The CDR3 DNA reads as TGTGCCAGCAGCTCCGGGACAGCGTGGGCTTTCTTT.

The V gene is TRBV6-4, the J gene TRBJ1-2; possible D gene TRBD1, 5 bases. V lost 0 bases and J lost 8, with 19 bases in between. The CDR3 totals 16 residues. CDR1 is MRHNA and CDR2 is SNTAGT in the germline V gene. CDR3 nucleotides: TGTGCCAGCAGTGACTCTTTCAGGGCACAAGCGGGAGGCTACACCTTC. It codes for CASSDSFRAQAGGYTF.

The chain uses TRBV5-6 and TRBJ1-2, with D possibly being TRBD1 (6 bases). The CDR3 contains 14 residues. V shed 4 bases and J shed 2 bases, with 12 bases lying between them. Germline V CDR1 and CDR2: SGHDT, YYEEEE. In DNA form, the CDR3 reads TGTGCCAGCAGCCCGTACGACAGGAACTATGGCTACACCTTC. Protein sequence: CASSPYDRNYGYTF.

The V gene is TRBV11-3, the J gene TRBJ2-7; TRBD2 matches at 8 bases. V lost 0 bases and J lost 3; bases outside the gene matches: 4. Germline V gene sequence: CDR1 SGHNT, CDR2 YENEEA. The CDR3 sequence is 15 residues long. CDR3 loop: CASSLEEGLVYEQYF. The CDR3 nucleotides are TGTGCCAGCAGCTTAGAGGAGGGACTAGTCTACGAGCAGTACTTC.

The V gene is TRBV25-1, the J gene TRBJ2-3; D uncertain. In germline, CDR1 is MGHDK, CDR2 SYGVNS. This CDR3 is 12 amino acids long. The V end was cut by 4 bases, the J end by 2 bases, with 4 bases between. Written as DNA, the CDR3 is TGTGCCAGCAGTGCCCTCACAGATACGCAGTATTTT. Its protein is CASSALTDTQYF.

The chain joins TRBV27 to TRBJ2-3; D is possibly TRBD2 (6 bases). Trimming removed 5 bases from V and 11 bases from J, with 14 bases in between. The CDR3 is 12 residues long. Germline CDR1 is MNHEY and CDR2 is SMNVEV (reference sequence). DNA of the CDR3: TGTGCCAGCAGTCCCCTTGCGGGGCGGCAGTATTTT. This gives the protein CASSPLAGRQYF.

The chain is built from TRBV12-3 or TRBV12-4 and TRBJ2-7; possibly TRBD1 for D (5 bases). The CDR3 length is 12 residues. V dropped 5 bases and J dropped 2 bases, with 7 bases sitting between them. CDR3 sequence reads: CASSPGTYEQYF. The CDR3 DNA follows: TGTGCCAGCAGTCCAGGGACCTACGAGCAGTACTTC.

This chain connects TRBV6-5 to TRBJ2-5; 9 bases map to TRBD2. From germline, CDR1 is MNHEY and CDR2 SVGAGI. Trimming took 7 bases from V and 2 from J; bases not matched to a gene: 8. The CDR3 extends over 15 amino acids. The CDR3 coding sequence is TGTGCCAGCATGGGCGGGGGGGCTGGGCAAGAGACCCAGTACTTC. The encoded protein is CASMGGGAGQETQYF.

This clone occurred once. V and J are TRBV7-9 and TRBJ1-6, with D possibly TRBD1 on 5 matching bases. Trimming pared 2 bases from V and 5 bases from J, leaving 7 bases between. Per the germline V gene, CDR1 is SEHNR and CDR2 is FQNEAQ (reference sequence). The CDR3 is made up of 14 amino acids. CDR3 sequence: CASSLIQDNSPLHF. CDR3 nucleotides: TGTGCCAGCAGCTTAATACAGGATAATTCACCCCTCCACTTT. Using reference TRBV7-9 and TRBJ1-6 for the parts outside the CDR3, the full variable domain is DTGVSQNPRHKITKRGQNVTFRCDPISEHNRLYWYRQTLGQGPEFLTYFQNEAQLEKSRLLSDRFSAERPKGSFSTLEIQRTEQGDSAMYLCASSLIQDNSPLHFGNGTRLTVT.

This CDR3 is CASSFTGANTGELFF. Here the CDR3 DNA reads TGCGCCAGCAGCTTCACAGGGGCCAACACCGGGGAGCTGTTTTTT. The chain carries TRBV5-1 and TRBJ2-2; 7 nucleotides line up with TRBD1. V shed 2 bases and J 2 bases; nucleotides not matched to a gene: 3. CDR1 and CDR2 from the germline V gene are SGHRS and YFSETQ. There are 15 residues in the CDR3.

The chain uses TRBV4-1 and TRBJ2-4; unclear D gene. CDR3 length equals 15 residues. The germline V gene encodes CDR1 MGHRA and CDR2 YSYEKL. V gave up 0 bases and J gave up 9 bases, with 15 bases separating them. This chain's CDR3 is CASSQDHTSKRIQYF. In nucleotides, the CDR3 is TGCGCCAGCAGCCAAGATCACACCTCGAAACGCATTCAGTACTTC.

V and J are TRBV7-2 and TRBJ1-3; no firm D call. Germline CDR1 and CDR2: SGHTA and FQGNSA. The CDR3 is 16 amino acids. V was clipped by 5 bases and J by 4 bases, with 18 bases between them. CDR3 residues: CASSPLGHAGGNTIYF. The CDR3 DNA is TGTGCCAGCAGCCCCCTGGGCCATGCGGGCGGAAACACCATATATTTT.

The genes are TRBV2 and TRBJ1-3; D gene uncertain. Germline values: CDR1 SNHLY, CDR2 FYNNEI. The CDR3 is 13 amino acids. V lost 3 bases and J 9 bases, leaving 12 bases between the germline ends. The CDR3 reads CASSEEGYGTIYF. CDR3 in DNA: TGTGCCAGCAGTGAGGAGGGATATGGCACCATATATTTT. Combining the CDR3 with reference TRBV2 and TRBJ1-3 gives the whole variable domain EPEVTQTPSHQVTQMGQEVILRCVPISNHLYFYWYRQILGQKVEFLVSFYNNEISEKSEIFDDQFSVERPDGSNFTLKIRSTKLEDSAMYFCASSEEGYGTIYFGEGSWLTVV.

The chain combines TRBV30 with TRBJ2-1, with 7 bases fitting TRBD1. This CDR3 has 12 amino acids. Germline V gives CDR1 GTSNPN, CDR2 SVGIG (reference sequence). The CDR3 DNA follows: TGTGCACAGGGGATAGGATACAATGAGCAGTTCTTC. Amino acids: CAQGIGYNEQFF.

The chain recombines TRBV7-2 with TRBJ2-7, with D possibly TRBD2 on 5 matching bases. The length of the CDR3 is 13 residues. Trimming removed 6 bases at V and 5 bases at J, with 14 bases between. Germline values: CDR1 SGHTA, CDR2 FQGNSA. CDR3 in amino acids: CASSSAWGDEQYF. CDR3 sequence (DNA): TGTGCCAGCAGTTCTGCTTGGGGAGACGAGCAGTACTTC.

Concerning this clone itself: The same CDR3 also results from other DNA sequences found in this sample. The chain combines TRBV7-6 with TRBJ1-2; 7 nucleotides align to TRBD1. The CDR3 is made up of 14 amino acids. After removal of 5 bases from V and 4 bases from J, the junction contained 7 bases not matched to a gene. Germline CDR1 SGHVS, CDR2 FNYEAQ. CDR3 sequence: CASSPRGGGYGYTF. CDR3 in DNA: TGTGCCAGCAGCCCGAGAGGGGGCGGCTATGGCTACACCTTC.

V and J are TRBV18 and TRBJ1-1; 10 bases match TRBD1. J gave up 6 bases and V 5 bases, and 3 bases lay outside the gene matches. The CDR3 has 13 residues. Germline V lookup: CDR1 KGHSH, CDR2 LQKENI. CDR3 coding DNA: TGTGCCAGCTCAATTGGGACAGGGGCTGAAGCTTTCTTT. Protein: CASSIGTGAEAFF. Together with reference TRBV18 and TRBJ1-1, the CDR3 gives the full variable domain: NAGVMQNPRHLVRRRGQEARLRCSPMKGHSHVYWYRQLPEEGLKFMVYLQKENIIDESGMPKERFSAEFPKEGPSILRIQQVVRGDSAAYFCASSIGTGAEAFFGQGTRLTVV.

V and J are TRBV19 and TRBJ2-7, with a possible D match to TRBD1 (6 bases). Germline V gives CDR1 LNHDA, CDR2 SQIVND (reference sequence). The V end lost 7 bases, the J end lost 0 bases, and 13 bases lay between the germline ends. This CDR3 spans 14 amino acids. Written as DNA, the CDR3 is TGTGCCAGTACGGACGACAGGAACTCCTACGAGCAGTACTTC. Protein: CASTDDRNSYEQYF.

The chain has TRBV28 and TRBJ2-1; a weak D match, TRBD2 (6 bases). The length of the CDR3 is 17 residues. Germline V gene sequence: CDR1 MDHEN, CDR2 SYDVKM. Trimming removed 7 bases at V and 4 bases at J, with 23 bases between. Here the CDR3 reads CASTSPTPGGVYNEQFF. The CDR3 DNA follows: TGTGCCAGCACCTCACCGACACCTGGAGGGGTTTACAATGAGCAGTTCTTC.

The V call is TRBV20-1, the J call TRBJ1-1, with D unresolved. CDR3 size: 13 residues. The V and J ends lost 3 bases and 0 bases respectively, with 8 bases between them. CDR1 is DFQATT and CDR2 is SNEGSKA in the germline V gene (reference sequence). Here the CDR3 DNA reads TGCAGTGCTAGTCTCGGGGTGAACACTGAAGCTTTCTTT. Amino acids: CSASLGVNTEAFF.

The V and J genes are TRBV7-9 and TRBJ2-1, with TRBD1 matching over 10 bases. Germline CDR1 reads SEHNR; CDR2 reads FQNEAQ (reference sequence). This CDR3 has 15 residues. Germline trimming cut 1 base from V and 7 bases from J; bases unmatched to any gene: 4. CDR3 DNA sequence: TGTGCCAGCAGCTTAGGACAGGGGGCATGGAATGAGCAGTTCTTC. It encodes CASSLGQGAWNEQFF.

This clone was counted once. V and J are TRBV7-2 and TRBJ2-7; 9 positions agree with TRBD1. V shed 3 bases and J 4 bases; nucleotides not matched to a gene: 4. Germline CDR1 is SGHTA and CDR2 is FQGNSA. The CDR3 length is 14 residues. CDR3 in DNA: TGTGCCAGCAGCTTGACAGGGGGATCTTACGAGCAGTACTTC. Translation gives CASSLTGGSYEQYF.

This rearrangement joins TRBV10-3 to TRBJ2-1; a weak D match, TRBD1 (6 bases). The germline CDR1 and CDR2 sequences are ENHRY and SYGVKD. The CDR3 contains 14 residues. Trimming left V 5 bases short and J 3 bases short, with 11 bases between. This CDR3 reads CAISPGQFYNEQFF. The CDR3 DNA reads TGTGCCATCAGTCCCGGACAGTTCTACAATGAGCAGTTCTTC.

The chain combines TRBV5-4 with TRBJ1-2; no reliable D call. Germline assignment: CDR1 SGHNT and CDR2 YYREEE (reference sequence). The V end was cut by 3 bases, the J end by 1 base, with 16 bases between. This CDR3 comprises 16 residues. CDR3 in amino acids: CASSSQALEYNYGYTF. The CDR3 DNA sequence: TGTGCCAGCAGCTCCCAGGCCCTCGAATATAACTATGGCTACACCTTC.